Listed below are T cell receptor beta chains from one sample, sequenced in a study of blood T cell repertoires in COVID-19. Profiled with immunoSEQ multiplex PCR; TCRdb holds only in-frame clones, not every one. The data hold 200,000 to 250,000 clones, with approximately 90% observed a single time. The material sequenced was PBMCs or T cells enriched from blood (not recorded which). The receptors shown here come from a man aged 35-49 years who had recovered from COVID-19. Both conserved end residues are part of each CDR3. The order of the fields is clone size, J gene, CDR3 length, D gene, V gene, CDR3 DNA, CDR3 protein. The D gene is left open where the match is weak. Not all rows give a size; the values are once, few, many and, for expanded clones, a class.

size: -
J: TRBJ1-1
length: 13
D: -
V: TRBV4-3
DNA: TGCGCCAGCAGCCAAGTGGCGGGAAGGGAAGCTTTCTTT
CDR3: CASSQVAGREAFF

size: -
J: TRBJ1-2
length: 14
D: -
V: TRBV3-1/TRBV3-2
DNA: TGTGCCAGCAGCCTTGCAGGGTCGGTCTATGGCTACACCTTC
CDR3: CASSLAGSVYGYTF

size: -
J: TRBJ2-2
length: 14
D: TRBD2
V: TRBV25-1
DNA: TGTGCCAGCAGTGGGGACGGGAGGTTCGGGGAGCTGTTTTTT
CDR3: CASSGDGRFGELFF

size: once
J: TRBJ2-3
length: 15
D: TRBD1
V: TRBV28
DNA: TGTGCCAGCAGTTTAATGGGACAGGGCACAGATACGCAGTATTTT
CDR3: CASSLMGQGTDTQYF

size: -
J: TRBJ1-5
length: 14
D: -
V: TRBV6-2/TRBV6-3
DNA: TGTGCCAGCAGTTACGGCGGGGGCAATCAGCCCCAGCATTTT
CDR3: CASSYGGGNQPQHF

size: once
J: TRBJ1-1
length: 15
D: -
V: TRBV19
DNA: TGTGCCAGTAGTATAAACAACGACTTGAACACTGAAGCTTTCTTT
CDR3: CASSINNDLNTEAFF

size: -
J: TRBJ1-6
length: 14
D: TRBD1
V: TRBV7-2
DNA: TGTGCCAGCGCGTGGACAGGGACAAATTCACCCCTCCACTTT
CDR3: CASAWTGTNSPLHF

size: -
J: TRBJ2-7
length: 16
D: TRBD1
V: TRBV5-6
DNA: TGTGCCAGCAGCTTGTTGCGGACAGGGGCTTCCTACGAGCAGTACTTC
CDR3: CASSLLRTGASYEQYF

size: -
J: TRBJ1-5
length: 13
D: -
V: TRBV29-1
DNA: TGCAGCGTGTTGACAGGCCACGGTCAGCCCCAGCATTTT
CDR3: CSVLTGHGQPQHF

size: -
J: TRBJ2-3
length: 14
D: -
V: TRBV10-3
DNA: TGTGCCATCAGTCCGACAGAAGATCGAGATACGCAGTATTTT
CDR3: CAISPTEDRDTQYF

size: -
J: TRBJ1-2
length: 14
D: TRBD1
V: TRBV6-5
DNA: TGTGCCAGCAGTAGCGACAGGGTTAACTATGGCTACACCTTC
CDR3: CASSSDRVNYGYTF

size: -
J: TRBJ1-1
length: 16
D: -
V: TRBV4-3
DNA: TGCGCCAGCAGCCAAGACGTGGGGACAAAGAACACTGAAGCTTTCTTT
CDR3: CASSQDVGTKNTEAFF

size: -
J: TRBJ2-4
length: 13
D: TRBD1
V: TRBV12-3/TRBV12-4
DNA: TGTGCCAGCAGTTTCAGGACAGGGGATTTTGGGTACTTC
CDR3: CASSFRTGDFGYF

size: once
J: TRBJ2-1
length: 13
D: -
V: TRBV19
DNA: TGTGCCAGTAGTATTACTACAGGGAGTGAGCAGTTCTTC
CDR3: CASSITTGSEQFF

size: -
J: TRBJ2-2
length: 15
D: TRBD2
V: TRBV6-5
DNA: TGTGCCAGCAGTTACTACCCGGGGGGCACCGGGGAGCTGTTTTTT
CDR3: CASSYYPGGTGELFF

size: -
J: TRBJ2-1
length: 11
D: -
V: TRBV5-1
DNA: TGCGCCAGCAGCTCTACGTGGGAGCAGTTCTTC
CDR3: CASSSTWEQFF

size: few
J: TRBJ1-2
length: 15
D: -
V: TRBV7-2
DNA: TGTGCCAGCAGCTTAAGTAGGACGGGGGAATATGGCTACACCTTC
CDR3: CASSLSRTGEYGYTF

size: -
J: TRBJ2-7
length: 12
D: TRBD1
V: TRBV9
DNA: TGTGCCAGCAGCGTAGACAGGGGGGAGCAGTACTTC
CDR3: CASSVDRGEQYF